This TCR beta chain is drawn from a study of T cell responses to AZD1222 COVID-19 vaccine. The ends were cut back, 6 bases at V and 4 bases at J, with 12 bases in the middle. The CDR3 consists of 13 residues. Germline assignment: CDR1 SGHDN and CDR2 FVKESK. The method was immunoSEQ multiplex PCR; TCRdb's version includes in-frame clones alone and lacks a portion of them. The sample contains over 100,000 clones, roughly 86% of which appear only once. Findings of the study overall: Mapped onto spike, vaccine-associated CD4 TCRs spanned it and were dominant at 160-218 and 743-854. Just a handful of AZD1222 recipients tested seropositive at baseline.

Comments on this clone: Its antigen remains unidentified.

The clonotype comes from an adult in good health. This specimen consisted of peripheral blood, obtained on day 0 of AZD1222 vaccination. This chain connects TRBV14 to TRBJ1-1; possibly TRBD1 for D (6 bases). The CDR3 protein is CASSLQGGTEAFF. CDR3 sequence (DNA): TGTGCCAGCAGTCTACAAGGGGGCACTGAAGCTTTCTTT.